These T cell receptor beta chains were read from a single sample in a study of control samples from healthy donors and cancer patients. The assay was immunoSEQ multiplex PCR, and TCRdb's table has in-frame clones only and misses some. Among about 28,000 clones listed, roughly 91% were seen once. Sequencing was done on a sample of PBMCs. The source is a man in his fifties with lung cancer. CDR3s include the opening cysteine and the closing phenylalanine or tryptophan. D genes are given only for firm matches. Only part of the rows carry a size: once, few, many, or a class if the clone is expanded.

v_call: TRBV5-6
j_call: TRBJ2-3
d_call: TRBD2
clone_size: -
cdr3_nt: TGTGCCAGCAGCATACTAGCGGGGGCCACAGATACGCAGTATTTT
cdr3_aa: CASSILAGATDTQYF

v_call: TRBV24-1
j_call: TRBJ2-1
d_call: TRBD2
clone_size: once
cdr3_nt: TGTGCCACCAGTGATTCTCCGGGACTAGCGGGGGTAAACAACAATGAGCAGTTCTTC
cdr3_aa: CATSDSPGLAGVNNNEQFF

v_call: TRBV7-8
j_call: TRBJ1-4
d_call: -
clone_size: -
cdr3_nt: TGTGCCAGCAGCTCGGGGAGAATCAATGAAAAACTGTTTTTT
cdr3_aa: CASSSGRINEKLFF

v_call: TRBV6-5
j_call: TRBJ2-1
d_call: -
clone_size: -
cdr3_nt: TGTGCCAGCAGTCCGGGACATGAAGAGCAGTTCTTC
cdr3_aa: CASSPGHEEQFF

v_call: TRBV6-6
j_call: TRBJ1-2
d_call: -
clone_size: -
cdr3_nt: TGTGCCAGCAGACGACAGCTCTGGGATGGCTACACCTTC
cdr3_aa: CASRRQLWDGYTF

v_call: TRBV4-3
j_call: TRBJ2-5
d_call: -
clone_size: -
cdr3_nt: TGCGCCAGCAGCCGAGCTTTCGGACAGACCGGCGCGACCCAGTACTTC
cdr3_aa: CASSRAFGQTGATQYF

v_call: TRBV19
j_call: TRBJ1-5
d_call: -
clone_size: medium-sized
cdr3_nt: TGTGCCAGTAGTGACCATTGGGGCGACAATCAGCCCCAGCATTTT
cdr3_aa: CASSDHWGDNQPQHF

v_call: TRBV7-9
j_call: TRBJ2-7
d_call: -
clone_size: once
cdr3_nt: TGTGCCAGCAGCTTAGAAGGTCGTAAGGACTACGAGCAGTACTTC
cdr3_aa: CASSLEGRKDYEQYF

v_call: TRBV7-2
j_call: TRBJ1-3
d_call: -
clone_size: -
cdr3_nt: TGTGCCAGCAGCTTAGACGGGGGCGCGAGAAACACCATATATTTT
cdr3_aa: CASSLDGGARNTIYF

v_call: TRBV6-2/TRBV6-3
j_call: TRBJ1-1
d_call: -
clone_size: -
cdr3_nt: TGTGCCAGCAGTTTACTGAACACTGAAGCTTTCTTT
cdr3_aa: CASSLLNTEAFF

v_call: TRBV28
j_call: TRBJ2-7
d_call: TRBD1
clone_size: once
cdr3_nt: TGTGCCAGCACCACGCCCGGACAGGGTTCTTACGAGCAGTACTTC
cdr3_aa: CASTTPGQGSYEQYF

v_call: TRBV9
j_call: TRBJ1-4
d_call: -
clone_size: -
cdr3_nt: TGTGCCAGCAGCGTAGACAGGAATGAAAAACTGTTTTTT
cdr3_aa: CASSVDRNEKLFF

v_call: TRBV5-1
j_call: TRBJ2-3
d_call: TRBD2
clone_size: -
cdr3_nt: TGCGCCAGCAGCTTCGGACTAGCGGGGGGAGATACGCAGTATTTT
cdr3_aa: CASSFGLAGGDTQYF

v_call: TRBV6-5
j_call: TRBJ2-5
d_call: -
clone_size: -
cdr3_nt: TGTGCCAGCAGTTACAGTTGGGGGGAGACCCAGTACTTC
cdr3_aa: CASSYSWGETQYF

v_call: TRBV6-5
j_call: TRBJ1-6
d_call: -
clone_size: -
cdr3_nt: TGTGCCAGCAGGAAGACAGGTCTCCCCCTCCACTTT
cdr3_aa: CASRKTGLPLHF

v_call: TRBV7-2
j_call: TRBJ2-3
d_call: TRBD2
clone_size: -
cdr3_nt: TGTGCCAGCAGCTTAAAGCGGGGGGGCCTATATACGCAGTATTTT
cdr3_aa: CASSLKRGGLYTQYF

v_call: TRBV7-2
j_call: TRBJ2-1
d_call: TRBD1
clone_size: -
cdr3_nt: TGTGCCAGCAGCTCGGGACAGGCCAATGAGCAGTTCTTC
cdr3_aa: CASSSGQANEQFF

v_call: TRBV18
j_call: TRBJ2-5
d_call: -
clone_size: -
cdr3_nt: TGTGCCAGCTCACCTGCGGACCAAGAGACCCAGTACTTC
cdr3_aa: CASSPADQETQYF

v_call: TRBV27
j_call: TRBJ2-2
d_call: TRBD1
clone_size: -
cdr3_nt: TGTGCCAGCAGTCCGGGACAGGGCGTTTCCGGGGAGCTGTTTTTT
cdr3_aa: CASSPGQGVSGELFF

v_call: TRBV3-1/TRBV3-2
j_call: TRBJ2-1
d_call: TRBD2
clone_size: -
cdr3_nt: TGTGCCAGCAGCCCAGCGGGGGGGCCTAGTGAGCAGTTCTTC
cdr3_aa: CASSPAGGPSEQFF

v_call: TRBV6-5
j_call: TRBJ1-1
d_call: -
clone_size: -
cdr3_nt: TGTGCCAGCAGTCTAGATTTTGGGACATCGGCTTTCTTT
cdr3_aa: CASSLDFGTSAFF

v_call: TRBV7-2
j_call: TRBJ2-7
d_call: TRBD2
clone_size: -
cdr3_nt: TGTGCCAGCAGAGAAGCGGGGGTATCCTACGAGCAGTACTTC
cdr3_aa: CASREAGVSYEQYF

v_call: TRBV4-1
j_call: TRBJ1-6
d_call: -
clone_size: -
cdr3_nt: TGCGCCAGCAGCCAAGTGGAACAGAACTATAATTCACCCCTCCACTTT
cdr3_aa: CASSQVEQNYNSPLHF

v_call: TRBV7-9
j_call: TRBJ2-7
d_call: TRBD1
clone_size: -
cdr3_nt: TGTGCCAGCAGCTTTCCGGGACAGGGGGAATACGAGCAGTACTTC
cdr3_aa: CASSFPGQGEYEQYF

v_call: TRBV11-2
j_call: TRBJ2-3
d_call: TRBD2
clone_size: -
cdr3_nt: TGTGCCAGCAGCTTAACTCTACTAGCGGGGGACACAGATACGCAGTATTTT
cdr3_aa: CASSLTLLAGDTDTQYF

v_call: TRBV3-1/TRBV3-2
j_call: TRBJ2-5
d_call: -
clone_size: -
cdr3_nt: TGTGTCAGCAGCCAAAGGGATGGCGAGACCCAGTACTTC
cdr3_aa: CVSSQRDGETQYF

v_call: TRBV19
j_call: TRBJ2-5
d_call: -
clone_size: -
cdr3_nt: TGTGCCAGTAGCGCCCCGGGACGAGGGAAAGAGACCCAGTACTTC
cdr3_aa: CASSAPGRGKETQYF

v_call: TRBV3-1/TRBV3-2
j_call: TRBJ1-1
d_call: -
clone_size: -
cdr3_nt: TGTGCCAGCAGCCAAGACCTTGGGGGAGCCAACACTGAAGCTTTCTTT
cdr3_aa: CASSQDLGGANTEAFF

v_call: TRBV27
j_call: TRBJ1-1
d_call: -
clone_size: -
cdr3_nt: TGTGCCAGCAGTCTAGGGTCAAAGGAAATTAACACTGAAGCTTTCTTT
cdr3_aa: CASSLGSKEINTEAFF

v_call: TRBV29-1
j_call: TRBJ2-1
d_call: TRBD1
clone_size: -
cdr3_nt: TGCAGCGTTCCGCGGGGGACAGGGGAATGGAATGAGCAGTTCTTC
cdr3_aa: CSVPRGTGEWNEQFF

v_call: TRBV5-1
j_call: TRBJ2-2
d_call: -
clone_size: -
cdr3_nt: TGCGCCAGCAGCTGGAGTCTAGGAGGCAACACCGGGGAGCTGTTTTTT
cdr3_aa: CASSWSLGGNTGELFF

v_call: TRBV5-6
j_call: TRBJ1-6
d_call: TRBD1
clone_size: -
cdr3_nt: TGTGCCAGCAGCTTGAGCCCACAGGGGTATAATTCACCCCTCCACTTT
cdr3_aa: CASSLSPQGYNSPLHF

v_call: TRBV30
j_call: TRBJ2-3
d_call: TRBD2
clone_size: -
cdr3_nt: TGTGCCTGGATACTAGCGGGGGATCAAGCAGATACGCAGTATTTT
cdr3_aa: CAWILAGDQADTQYF

v_call: TRBV30
j_call: TRBJ2-2
d_call: TRBD1
clone_size: -
cdr3_nt: TGTGCCTGGAGTACCCCCGGGACAGCCGGGGAGCTGTTTTTT
cdr3_aa: CAWSTPGTAGELFF

v_call: TRBV3-1/TRBV3-2
j_call: TRBJ2-7
d_call: -
clone_size: -
cdr3_nt: TGTGCCAGCAGCCCGAACTCCCGGGGGTCCTACGAGCAGTACTTC
cdr3_aa: CASSPNSRGSYEQYF

v_call: TRBV11-2
j_call: TRBJ1-2
d_call: -
clone_size: -
cdr3_nt: TGTGCCAGCAGCTCCCTGGGAGGGGACAAGATTAACTATGGCTACACCTTC
cdr3_aa: CASSSLGGDKINYGYTF

v_call: TRBV5-1
j_call: TRBJ2-7
d_call: TRBD2
clone_size: -
cdr3_nt: TGCGCCAGCAGCTTGGATCTGGGGAGGGCGCAGTACTTC
cdr3_aa: CASSLDLGRAQYF

v_call: TRBV5-4
j_call: TRBJ2-6
d_call: TRBD2
clone_size: -
cdr3_nt: TGTGCCAGCAGCATGTTTAGCGGGGGCCCCTTCGGGGCCAACGTCCTGACTTTC
cdr3_aa: CASSMFSGGPFGANVLTF

v_call: TRBV7-6
j_call: TRBJ1-1
d_call: -
clone_size: -
cdr3_nt: TGTGCCAGCACCAAGGGGTGGGGACTCATAAACACTGAAGCTTTCTTT
cdr3_aa: CASTKGWGLINTEAFF

v_call: TRBV7-9
j_call: TRBJ2-1
d_call: TRBD2
clone_size: -
cdr3_nt: TGTGCCAGCAGCTTAGTAAGCGGGGGGTACAATGAGCAGTTCTTC
cdr3_aa: CASSLVSGGYNEQFF

v_call: TRBV5-1
j_call: TRBJ1-1
d_call: -
clone_size: -
cdr3_nt: TGCGCCAGCAGCTTGAGTCGGGTCCAGAACACTGAAGCTTTCTTT
cdr3_aa: CASSLSRVQNTEAFF

v_call: TRBV19
j_call: TRBJ1-1
d_call: -
clone_size: few
cdr3_nt: TGTGCCAGTAGTTTGGGCAGGGGCAACACTGAAGCTTTCTTT
cdr3_aa: CASSLGRGNTEAFF

v_call: TRBV5-1
j_call: TRBJ1-1
d_call: TRBD1
clone_size: -
cdr3_nt: TGCGCCAGCAGCCCGGGACAGGGGGCGAGAATGAACACTGAAGCTTTCTTT
cdr3_aa: CASSPGQGARMNTEAFF

v_call: TRBV9
j_call: TRBJ2-5
d_call: -
clone_size: -
cdr3_nt: TGTGCCAGCAGCCCCCGTAGTAGGAGAGAGACCCAGTACTTC
cdr3_aa: CASSPRSRRETQYF

v_call: TRBV29-1
j_call: TRBJ2-2
d_call: -
clone_size: -
cdr3_nt: TGCAGCGTTGAAGGGGCGGTGGGGGCTTCCGGGGAGCTGTTTTTT
cdr3_aa: CSVEGAVGASGELFF